The next 4 T cell receptor beta chains were all read from a single sample in a study of cytomegalovirus exposure and HLA in healthy donors. Researchers ran the PCR with 60 Vbeta and 13 Jbeta primers. TCRdb's table, derived via immunoSEQ multiplex PCR, lists solely in-frame clones and lacks some. The sample includes 140,000 or so clones, more than 60% seen only once; the top ten take 5.5% to 7.5%. The sample taken for sequencing was PBMCs. The source of these receptors is a woman aged 60-75 years in good health and CMV-seronegative.

The chain is built from TRBV19 and TRBJ2-1; D perhaps matches TRBD2 (6 bases). V was cut by 7 bases and J by 4 bases, with 20 bases left in between. Germline V gene lookup returns CDR1 LNHDA and CDR2 SQIVND (reference sequence). The CDR3 is 16 amino acids. CDR3 coding DNA: TGTGCCAGTACCCTATTACTAGCTGAGGGATACAATGAGCAGTTCTTC. Translation: CASTLLLAEGYNEQFF. Complete variable domain (other parts from reference TRBV19 and TRBJ2-1): DGGITQSPKYLFRKEGQNVTLSCEQNLNHDAMYWYRQDPGQGLRLIYYSQIVNDFQKGDIAEGYSVSREKKESFPLTVTSAQKNPTAFYLCASTLLLAEGYNEQFFGPGTRLTVL.

The chain recombines TRBV9 with TRBJ2-3; 8 nucleotides align to TRBD2. The germline gives CDR1 SGDLS, CDR2 YYNGEE. CDR3 length: 16 amino acids. The junction had 14 bases not matched to a gene; V was cut back by 3 bases and J by 8 bases. DNA for the CDR3: TGTGCCAGCAGCGGAATAGCGGGGAGTGGTCGGGGTACGCAGTATTTT. It encodes CASSGIAGSGRGTQYF.

The chain employs TRBV6-1 and TRBJ1-2; 8 nucleotides align to TRBD1. This CDR3 is built from 13 residues. Per germline, CDR1 MNHNS and CDR2 SASEGT. The ends lost 1 base at V and 8 bases at J; junction bases unmatched: 3. The CDR3 DNA reads TGTGCCAGCAGTGAAGGGACAGGGAGGGGCTACACCTTC. Translation: CASSEGTGRGYTF.

This clone was detected only a few times. V gene TRBV10-3 combines with J gene TRBJ2-5; 8 bases line up with TRBD2. The germline CDR1 and CDR2 sequences are ENHRY and SYGVKD. The CDR3 runs to 12 residues. The junction had 0 bases not matched to a gene; V was cut back by 6 bases and J by 3 bases. CDR3 nucleotide sequence: TGTGCCATCAGAGCGGGAGAAGAGACCCAGTACTTC. As protein: CAIRAGEETQYF.